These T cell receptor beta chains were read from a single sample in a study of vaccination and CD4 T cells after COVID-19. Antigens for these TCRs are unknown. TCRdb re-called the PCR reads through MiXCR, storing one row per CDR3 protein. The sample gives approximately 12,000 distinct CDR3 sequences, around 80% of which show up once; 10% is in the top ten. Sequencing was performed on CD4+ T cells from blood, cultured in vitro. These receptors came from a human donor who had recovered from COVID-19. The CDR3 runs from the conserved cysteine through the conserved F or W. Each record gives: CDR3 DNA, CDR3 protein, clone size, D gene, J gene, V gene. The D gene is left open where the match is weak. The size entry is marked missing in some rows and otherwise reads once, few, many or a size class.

CDR3 DNA: TGTGCCAGCAGCTTCTTGTCTGGGGAGCTGTTTTTT
CDR3 protein: CASSFLSGELFF
clone size: once
D gene: -
J gene: TRBJ2-2
V gene: TRBV7-3

CDR3 DNA: TGCAGTGCTGGACTGGGACAGGGCTCGGGCTACACCTTC
CDR3 protein: CSAGLGQGSGYTF
clone size: -
D gene: TRBD1
J gene: TRBJ1-2
V gene: TRBV20-1

CDR3 DNA: TGTGCCAGCAGCTTTAGGGCCGGGACAGGCCCCTCTGGGGCCAACGTCCTGACTTTC
CDR3 protein: CASSFRAGTGPSGANVLTF
clone size: -
D gene: TRBD1
J gene: TRBJ2-6
V gene: TRBV11-2

CDR3 DNA: TGTGCCAGCAGTGAATGGGGGGGGTGGGGAAACACCATATATTTT
CDR3 protein: CASSEWGGWGNTIYF
clone size: few
D gene: -
J gene: TRBJ1-3
V gene: TRBV6-1

CDR3 DNA: TGTGCCAGTAGTCTCGACAGGTACTATGGCTACACCTTC
CDR3 protein: CASSLDRYYGYTF
clone size: -
D gene: -
J gene: TRBJ1-2
V gene: TRBV19

CDR3 DNA: TGTGCCAGCAGCTTTAGGGCGGGAACTAGCACAGATACGCAGTATTTT
CDR3 protein: CASSFRAGTSTDTQYF
clone size: -
D gene: -
J gene: TRBJ2-3
V gene: TRBV7-9

CDR3 DNA: TGTGCCAGCACCCTTGCGGGATACAATTCACCCCTCCACTTT
CDR3 protein: CASTLAGYNSPLHF
clone size: few
D gene: -
J gene: TRBJ1-6
V gene: TRBV6-2/TRBV6-3

CDR3 DNA: TGTGCCAGCAAAGGAGGGAATAGGCGTGGCTACACCTTC
CDR3 protein: CASKGGNRRGYTF
clone size: few
D gene: -
J gene: TRBJ1-2
V gene: TRBV28

CDR3 DNA: TGCAGTGGTTCCCGGGCAGCCTATTCACCCCTCCACTTT
CDR3 protein: CSGSRAAYSPLHF
clone size: few
D gene: -
J gene: TRBJ1-6
V gene: TRBV20-1

CDR3 DNA: TGTGCCAGTAGTAAGCCTGCGGGGACTAACTATGGCTACACCTTC
CDR3 protein: CASSKPAGTNYGYTF
clone size: -
D gene: -
J gene: TRBJ1-2
V gene: TRBV19

CDR3 DNA: TGTGCCAGCAGTTTGAGGGCGGGGAACACTGAAGCTTTCTTT
CDR3 protein: CASSLRAGNTEAFF
clone size: once
D gene: -
J gene: TRBJ1-1
V gene: TRBV28

CDR3 DNA: TGTGCCAGCAGCTTAGGGCGGCAAGAGACCCAGTACTTC
CDR3 protein: CASSLGRQETQYF
clone size: -
D gene: -
J gene: TRBJ2-5
V gene: TRBV7-3

CDR3 DNA: TGTGCCAGTAGTATCGGGGGGACAGGCAAAGATACGCAGTATTTT
CDR3 protein: CASSIGGTGKDTQYF
clone size: -
D gene: -
J gene: TRBJ2-3
V gene: TRBV19

CDR3 DNA: TGTGCCAGCGGGAGGGGCGGTCAAAAACTCGGCTACACCTTC
CDR3 protein: CASGRGGQKLGYTF
clone size: -
D gene: -
J gene: TRBJ1-2
V gene: TRBV27

CDR3 DNA: TGTGCCAGCAGCCCGGGACAAGGGAGGACCGGGGAGCTGTTTTTT
CDR3 protein: CASSPGQGRTGELFF
clone size: -
D gene: -
J gene: TRBJ2-2
V gene: TRBV2

CDR3 DNA: TGCAGTGCTAGAGATCAGGCAGCGGGAACAGATACGCAGTATTTT
CDR3 protein: CSARDQAAGTDTQYF
clone size: -
D gene: TRBD2
J gene: TRBJ2-3
V gene: TRBV20-1

CDR3 DNA: TGCAGTGTAAGAAACACCGGGGAGCTGTTTTTT
CDR3 protein: CSVRNTGELFF
clone size: -
D gene: -
J gene: TRBJ2-2
V gene: TRBV20-1

CDR3 DNA: TGCAGCGTTTACGAGAGGGGAAGAGAGACCCAGTACTTC
CDR3 protein: CSVYERGRETQYF
clone size: -
D gene: -
J gene: TRBJ2-5
V gene: TRBV29-1

CDR3 DNA: TGTGCCAGCAGCAGAGACAGGGGGCGCGGAGGAGGCACAGATACGCAGTATTTT
CDR3 protein: CASSRDRGRGGGTDTQYF
clone size: few
D gene: TRBD1
J gene: TRBJ2-3
V gene: TRBV7-2

CDR3 DNA: TGCGCCAGCAGCCAAGTACGATTGACAGGGGGCGGAGGTGGAAACACCATATATTTT
CDR3 protein: CASSQVRLTGGGGGNTIYF
clone size: -
D gene: TRBD1
J gene: TRBJ1-3
V gene: TRBV4-1

CDR3 DNA: TGCAGTGCTAGATTAGGGAACAATCAGCCCCAGCATTTT
CDR3 protein: CSARLGNNQPQHF
clone size: few
D gene: -
J gene: TRBJ1-5
V gene: TRBV20-1

CDR3 DNA: TGTGCCAGCCGAAAGAGTCTTTATAATTCACCCCTCCACTTT
CDR3 protein: CASRKSLYNSPLHF
clone size: few
D gene: -
J gene: TRBJ1-6
V gene: TRBV27

CDR3 DNA: TGTGCCAGCAGTTTAAACAGGGTTGTAGAAACCCTCCACTTT
CDR3 protein: CASSLNRVVETLHF
clone size: -
D gene: -
J gene: TRBJ1-6
V gene: TRBV27

CDR3 DNA: TGTGCCACCAGCAGAGGGCAGGGGGCGGGCGAAAAACTGTTTTTT
CDR3 protein: CATSRGQGAGEKLFF
clone size: -
D gene: TRBD1
J gene: TRBJ1-4
V gene: TRBV15

CDR3 DNA: TGTGCCACCAGTCAACAGGGGTTTAACACTGAAGCTTTCTTT
CDR3 protein: CATSQQGFNTEAFF
clone size: -
D gene: TRBD1
J gene: TRBJ1-1
V gene: TRBV15

CDR3 DNA: TGTGCCAGCAGTGACATATGGACGGATCAGCCCCAGCATTTT
CDR3 protein: CASSDIWTDQPQHF
clone size: -
D gene: -
J gene: TRBJ1-5
V gene: TRBV6-4

CDR3 DNA: TGTGCCAGCAGTTTAGGCCTAAGCTGGCGCCTCACAGATACGCAGTATTTT
CDR3 protein: CASSLGLSWRLTDTQYF
clone size: medium-sized
D gene: -
J gene: TRBJ2-3
V gene: TRBV27

CDR3 DNA: TGCAGTGCTAGACGCATGGGAGGGGGCAATCAGCCCCAGCATTTT
CDR3 protein: CSARRMGGGNQPQHF
clone size: -
D gene: -
J gene: TRBJ1-5
V gene: TRBV20-1

CDR3 DNA: TGTGCCAGCAGCTTGATACTGGACGCTAACTATGGCTACACCTTC
CDR3 protein: CASSLILDANYGYTF
clone size: medium-sized
D gene: -
J gene: TRBJ1-2
V gene: TRBV7-2

CDR3 DNA: TGCAGCACTGATACTGGACAGGCCTACACCTTC
CDR3 protein: CSTDTGQAYTF
clone size: -
D gene: TRBD1
J gene: TRBJ1-2
V gene: TRBV29-1

CDR3 DNA: TGTGCCAGCCGCTCAGGGACAGGGCTTCAAGAGACCCAGTACTTC
CDR3 protein: CASRSGTGLQETQYF
clone size: -
D gene: TRBD1
J gene: TRBJ2-5
V gene: TRBV7-9

CDR3 DNA: TGTGCCAGCAGTGACTACAGGGGACTCACAGATACGCAGTATTTT
CDR3 protein: CASSDYRGLTDTQYF
clone size: -
D gene: -
J gene: TRBJ2-3
V gene: TRBV2

CDR3 DNA: TGTGCCAGCAGTATCCACACAGATACGCAGTATTTT
CDR3 protein: CASSIHTDTQYF
clone size: few
D gene: -
J gene: TRBJ2-3
V gene: TRBV25-1

CDR3 DNA: TGTGCCAGCAGCTCAGGGGTTGGAGATACGCAGTATTTT
CDR3 protein: CASSSGVGDTQYF
clone size: -
D gene: -
J gene: TRBJ2-3
V gene: TRBV11-3

CDR3 DNA: TGTGCCAGCAGCGTCGGGACTAGCGGGAGCGATGAGCAGTTCTTC
CDR3 protein: CASSVGTSGSDEQFF
clone size: -
D gene: TRBD2
J gene: TRBJ2-1
V gene: TRBV6-2/TRBV6-3

CDR3 DNA: TGCAGTGCTCCCCCCCGACAGTACTATGGCTACACCTTC
CDR3 protein: CSAPPRQYYGYTF
clone size: -
D gene: -
J gene: TRBJ1-2
V gene: TRBV20-1

CDR3 DNA: TGTGCCAGCAGTGAATCTGTAGTACATCACTACGAGCAGTACTTC
CDR3 protein: CASSESVVHHYEQYF
clone size: medium-sized
D gene: -
J gene: TRBJ2-7
V gene: TRBV6-1

CDR3 DNA: TGCAGTGCTAGAGAGGGTAGCGCGAACACCGGGGAGCTGTTTTTT
CDR3 protein: CSAREGSANTGELFF
clone size: -
D gene: -
J gene: TRBJ2-2
V gene: TRBV20-1

CDR3 DNA: TGTGCCAGCAGCTTACGTCCCGGGACCGGATACAATGAGCAGTTCTTC
CDR3 protein: CASSLRPGTGYNEQFF
clone size: -
D gene: -
J gene: TRBJ2-1
V gene: TRBV7-2

CDR3 DNA: TGTGCCACCGTATACGACCTAGCTACCGCCTACGAGCAGTACTTC
CDR3 protein: CATVYDLATAYEQYF
clone size: -
D gene: -
J gene: TRBJ2-7
V gene: TRBV2

CDR3 DNA: TGTGCCAGCAGGACAGGGGCTGGCAATCAGCCCCAGCATTTT
CDR3 protein: CASRTGAGNQPQHF
clone size: -
D gene: TRBD1
J gene: TRBJ1-5
V gene: TRBV28

CDR3 DNA: TGTGCCAGCAGTAAACCGGGACACGAATCTTATAGCAATCAGCCCCAGCATTTT
CDR3 protein: CASSKPGHESYSNQPQHF
clone size: -
D gene: -
J gene: TRBJ1-5
V gene: TRBV12-3/TRBV12-4

CDR3 DNA: TGCGCCAGCAGCTTGGCCGTCCTTGACAGCCTATCTAATTCACCCCTCCACTTT
CDR3 protein: CASSLAVLDSLSNSPLHF
clone size: -
D gene: -
J gene: TRBJ1-6
V gene: TRBV5-1

CDR3 DNA: TGTGCCAGCCGACCCACGTTCCGGCTAGCGGGAGGCGAGCAGTACTTC
CDR3 protein: CASRPTFRLAGGEQYF
clone size: -
D gene: TRBD2
J gene: TRBJ2-7
V gene: TRBV28

CDR3 DNA: TGTGCCACCACAGGGATGAACACTGAAGCTTTCTTT
CDR3 protein: CATTGMNTEAFF
clone size: -
D gene: -
J gene: TRBJ1-1
V gene: TRBV10-3

CDR3 DNA: TGTGCCAGCAGCCCGGGACTAGCGCCGCCGGCTGAGCAGTTCTTC
CDR3 protein: CASSPGLAPPAEQFF
clone size: -
D gene: TRBD2
J gene: TRBJ2-1
V gene: TRBV7-3

CDR3 DNA: TGTGCCAGCAGCCTTCAGGTACCGGGGCTCACCTACGAGCAGTACTTC
CDR3 protein: CASSLQVPGLTYEQYF
clone size: -
D gene: -
J gene: TRBJ2-7
V gene: TRBV7-9

CDR3 DNA: TGTGCCAGCAGTTTAGGTCGGGGAAGAGGGGGAGTCTATGGCTACACCTTC
CDR3 protein: CASSLGRGRGGVYGYTF
clone size: -
D gene: -
J gene: TRBJ1-2
V gene: TRBV27

CDR3 DNA: TGTGCCTGCCGACAGGGTGTAGGCACTGAAGCTTTCTTT
CDR3 protein: CACRQGVGTEAFF
clone size: -
D gene: TRBD1
J gene: TRBJ1-1
V gene: TRBV6-1

CDR3 DNA: TGTGCCAGCAGCACGACCGCCCAGGAAACGATTAGCAATCAGCCCCAGCATTTT
CDR3 protein: CASSTTAQETISNQPQHF
clone size: -
D gene: -
J gene: TRBJ1-5
V gene: TRBV27

CDR3 DNA: TGTGCCACCAGCGCCTCCGGGCCCGTAGAGGATCAGCCCCAGCATTTT
CDR3 protein: CATSASGPVEDQPQHF
clone size: -
D gene: -
J gene: TRBJ1-5
V gene: TRBV24-1